A single sample gave rise to the 7 T cell receptor beta chains below, sequenced in a study of OX40 agonist ivuxolimab in advanced cancers. Sequenced by immunoSEQ multiplex PCR; TCRdb stores in-frame clones only, minus some. Of about 48,000 clones in the sample, about three quarters are singletons; the top ten hold around 7.9%. The sequencing used CD4+ or CD8+ T cells sorted from blood, collected in a trial of the OX40 agonist ivuxolimab. The source is an adult with an advanced solid tumor such as melanoma, head and neck, liver or kidney cancer.

This chain connects TRBV7-8 to TRBJ1-4; D is possibly TRBD1 (5 bases). The CDR3 extends over 13 amino acids. Germline values: CDR1 SGHVS, CDR2 FQNEAQ. Trimming stripped 5 bases from V and 3 bases from J, with 7 bases between. CDR3: CASSRGANEKLFF. The CDR3 coding sequence is TGTGCCAGCAGCAGGGGAGCTAATGAAAAACTGTTTTTT.

The genes are TRBV4-1 and TRBJ1-5; D is possibly TRBD1 (5 bases). Germline CDR1 MGHRA, CDR2 YSYEKL. The germline V and J ends were trimmed by 4 bases and 2 bases, with 9 bases remaining between them. The CDR3 has 14 amino acids. CDR3 nucleotides: TGCGCCAGCAGCCTCGGGGGGGGCAATCAGCCCCAGCATTTT. This translates into CASSLGGGNQPQHF.

This rearrangement joins TRBV5-6 to TRBJ1-1; TRBD1 matches at 7 bases. CDR1 is SGHDT, CDR2 YYEEEE, per germline. V was clipped by 2 bases and J by 5 bases; unmatched bases: 12. There are 16 residues in the CDR3. In DNA, the CDR3 is TGTGCCAGCAGCTTTTTTCCCACCGACAGGGTTACTGAAGCTTTCTTT. The encoded protein is CASSFFPTDRVTEAFF.

This sequence joins TRBV5-1 and TRBJ2-1, with TRBD2 identical over 10 bases. V shed 3 bases and J 5 bases; nucleotides not matched to a gene: 2. The germline CDR1 and CDR2 sequences are SGHRS and YFSETQ. The CDR3 totals 14 residues. CDR3 in amino acids: CASSSSGRHNEQFF. CDR3 nucleotides: TGCGCCAGCAGCTCTAGCGGGAGACACAATGAGCAGTTCTTC.

V gene TRBV19 combines with J gene TRBJ1-1; 10 bases are shared with TRBD1. The CDR3 spans 15 residues. Germline CDR1 LNHDA, CDR2 SQIVND (reference sequence). Trimming at V came to 4 bases and at J to 5 bases, leaving 7 bases not matched to a gene. This CDR3 is CASSTFGQGGTEAFF. CDR3 in DNA: TGTGCCAGTAGTACGTTCGGACAGGGGGGGACTGAAGCTTTCTTT.

The chain combines TRBV14 with TRBJ1-1; 7 bases match TRBD1. CDR3 length: 16 residues. From germline, CDR1 is SGHDN and CDR2 FVKESK. The ends lost 0 bases at V and 4 bases at J; junction bases unmatched: 8. The CDR3 loop reads CASSQELGAGGTEAFF. The CDR3 DNA reads TGTGCCAGCAGCCAAGAACTAGGGGCAGGGGGCACTGAAGCTTTCTTT.

The V gene is TRBV18, the J gene TRBJ1-2; D perhaps matches TRBD1 (5 bases). This CDR3 spans 14 amino acids. V was trimmed by 4 bases and J by 4 bases, leaving 13 bases between them. Germline loops: CDR1 KGHSH, CDR2 LQKENI. The CDR3 nucleotides are TGTGCCAGCTCACAGGCCGCAGGGTCCTATGGCTACACCTTC. Its protein is CASSQAAGSYGYTF.